These T cell receptor beta chains were read from a single sample in a study of PD-1 blockade in classical Hodgkin lymphoma. Measured with immunoSEQ multiplex PCR; TCRdb has only the in-frame clones, and not every one. The sample carries roughly 140,000 clones, just under 80% recorded once. Sample: peripheral blood mononuclear cells (PBMCs), taken before the second cycle of nivolumab. These receptors were collected from a human donor with classical Hodgkin lymphoma. The CDR3 runs from the conserved cysteine through the conserved F or W. The order of the fields is D gene, J gene, clone size, V gene, CDR3 DNA, CDR3 protein. D genes are given only for firm matches. Clone sizes are given selectively: once, few, many, or a class where the clone is expanded.

D gene: -; J gene: TRBJ1-2; clone size: -; V gene: TRBV19; CDR3 DNA: TGTGCCAGTAGTATTTCATCCATCGTCTATGGCTACACCTTC; CDR3 protein: CASSISSIVYGYTF
D gene: -; J gene: TRBJ2-7; clone size: few; V gene: TRBV11-2; CDR3 DNA: TGTGCCAGCAGCCCGCTAGGGACTCATTACGAGCAGTACTTC; CDR3 protein: CASSPLGTHYEQYF
D gene: -; J gene: TRBJ1-1; clone size: -; V gene: TRBV12-5; CDR3 DNA: TGTGCTAGTGGTTTTCACTTCGGCACTGAAGCTTTCTTT; CDR3 protein: CASGFHFGTEAFF
D gene: -; J gene: TRBJ2-5; clone size: once; V gene: TRBV7-9; CDR3 DNA: TGTGCCAGCAGTCGTACAGGTGTCCAAGAGACCCAGTACTTC; CDR3 protein: CASSRTGVQETQYF
D gene: TRBD1; J gene: TRBJ1-1; clone size: -; V gene: TRBV7-8; CDR3 DNA: TGTGCCAGCAGCTTGGCAGGGGGCGAAGGTGAAGCTTTCTTT; CDR3 protein: CASSLAGGEGEAFF
D gene: -; J gene: TRBJ1-1; clone size: -; V gene: TRBV6-5; CDR3 DNA: TGTGCCAGCAGGCCACCCGGACAGTTGAACACTGAAGCTTTCTTT; CDR3 protein: CASRPPGQLNTEAFF
D gene: TRBD1; J gene: TRBJ2-1; clone size: -; V gene: TRBV6-5; CDR3 DNA: TGTGCCAGCAGTTACTCGACAGGGGGAAGCTACAATGAGCAGTTCTTC; CDR3 protein: CASSYSTGGSYNEQFF
D gene: -; J gene: TRBJ2-7; clone size: -; V gene: TRBV6-5; CDR3 DNA: TGTGCCAGCAGAAGATACAGGTCTAGCTACGAGCAGTACTTC; CDR3 protein: CASRRYRSSYEQYF
D gene: TRBD1; J gene: TRBJ1-5; clone size: -; V gene: TRBV28; CDR3 DNA: TGTGCCAGCAGTTTTGGTTGGGACAGAATCCGGGGAAATCAGCCCCAGCATTTT; CDR3 protein: CASSFGWDRIRGNQPQHF
D gene: TRBD2; J gene: TRBJ2-3; clone size: -; V gene: TRBV6-5; CDR3 DNA: TGTGCCAGCAGTCGGGGGGGCTGGACAGATACGCAGTATTTT; CDR3 protein: CASSRGGWTDTQYF
D gene: -; J gene: TRBJ1-2; clone size: -; V gene: TRBV2; CDR3 DNA: TGTGCCAGCAGTCCTCTCGACGGCTACACCTTC; CDR3 protein: CASSPLDGYTF
D gene: TRBD2; J gene: TRBJ2-7; clone size: -; V gene: TRBV27; CDR3 DNA: TGTGCCAGCAGTGGGACTAGTGTCGAGCAGTACTTC; CDR3 protein: CASSGTSVEQYF
D gene: -; J gene: TRBJ2-3; clone size: -; V gene: TRBV15; CDR3 DNA: TGTGCCACCAGCAGAGCTGGACAAGGTCTGGATACGCAGTATTTT; CDR3 protein: CATSRAGQGLDTQYF
D gene: TRBD2; J gene: TRBJ2-1; clone size: -; V gene: TRBV6-1; CDR3 DNA: TGTGCCAGCAGTGAACTAGCGGGAGACAATGAGCAGTTCTTC; CDR3 protein: CASSELAGDNEQFF
D gene: TRBD2; J gene: TRBJ2-7; clone size: many; V gene: TRBV7-9; CDR3 DNA: TGTGCCAGCAGCTTAGCCCCGGGACTAGCTTCGGGGGAGCAGTACTTC; CDR3 protein: CASSLAPGLASGEQYF
D gene: -; J gene: TRBJ1-2; clone size: -; V gene: TRBV15; CDR3 DNA: TGTGCCACCAGCAGAGATATTGGGGGGGCGATCGACTATGGCTACACCTTC; CDR3 protein: CATSRDIGGAIDYGYTF
D gene: TRBD1; J gene: TRBJ1-1; clone size: -; V gene: TRBV29-1; CDR3 DNA: TGCAGCGACCAGGGGGCAGCTGAAGCTTTCTTT; CDR3 protein: CSDQGAAEAFF
D gene: TRBD1; J gene: TRBJ1-6; clone size: few; V gene: TRBV5-6; CDR3 DNA: TGTGCCAGCAGCCTGACAGGGAATTCACCCCTCCACTTT; CDR3 protein: CASSLTGNSPLHF
D gene: TRBD2; J gene: TRBJ2-3; clone size: once; V gene: TRBV19; CDR3 DNA: TGTGCCAGTAGGGGACTAGCGGGAGTCGGAGATACGCAGTATTTT; CDR3 protein: CASRGLAGVGDTQYF
D gene: -; J gene: TRBJ2-5; clone size: -; V gene: TRBV7-2; CDR3 DNA: TGTGCCAGCAGCCCTCAGGGAGCGGGTGAGCAGTACTTC; CDR3 protein: CASSPQGAGEQYF
D gene: -; J gene: TRBJ1-5; clone size: -; V gene: TRBV7-6; CDR3 DNA: TGTGCCAGCAGCTTAGGAATAGGGGTATATAGCAATCAGCCCCAGCATTTT; CDR3 protein: CASSLGIGVYSNQPQHF
D gene: -; J gene: TRBJ1-2; clone size: few; V gene: TRBV7-2; CDR3 DNA: TGTGCCAGCAGCTTATTGCCCTCGGATGGCTACACCTTC; CDR3 protein: CASSLLPSDGYTF
D gene: TRBD2; J gene: TRBJ2-5; clone size: -; V gene: TRBV6-1; CDR3 DNA: TGTGCCAGCAGTGGGACTAGCGGGGGAAAGACCCAGTACTTC; CDR3 protein: CASSGTSGGKTQYF
D gene: -; J gene: TRBJ1-2; clone size: -; V gene: TRBV29-1; CDR3 DNA: TGCAGCGTTGTCAAGGGATTCAATTCTTATGGCTACACCTTC; CDR3 protein: CSVVKGFNSYGYTF
D gene: -; J gene: TRBJ1-3; clone size: many; V gene: TRBV2; CDR3 DNA: TGTGCCAGCAGTGAAGAGAAGCAGACTCTCGGAAACACCATATATTTT; CDR3 protein: CASSEEKQTLGNTIYF
D gene: -; J gene: TRBJ2-1; clone size: -; V gene: TRBV10-3; CDR3 DNA: TGTGCCATCAGTATCACCGAGTACAATGAGCAGTTCTTC; CDR3 protein: CAISITEYNEQFF
D gene: -; J gene: TRBJ2-3; clone size: -; V gene: TRBV5-4; CDR3 DNA: TGTGCCAGCAACCACGTCTCGACGGGGGGCGGAGATACGCAGTATTTT; CDR3 protein: CASNHVSTGGGDTQYF
D gene: TRBD1; J gene: TRBJ2-7; clone size: -; V gene: TRBV4-1; CDR3 DNA: TGCGCCAGCAGCCACCCCGGGACAGGTTACGAGCAGTACTTC; CDR3 protein: CASSHPGTGYEQYF
D gene: -; J gene: TRBJ1-1; clone size: many; V gene: TRBV19; CDR3 DNA: TGTGCCAGTAGTATGATTGGCAGGGAAGCTTTCTTT; CDR3 protein: CASSMIGREAFF